This T cell receptor beta chain was documented in a study of T-cell reconstitution after alpha-beta-depleted transplantation in children. Notes on the study in general: Several hundred rapidly expanded clones from non-depleted graft cells reportedly supplied alpha-beta T cells about two months post-transplant. By one year post-transplant, T-cell counts and diversity largely arose from T cells that were newly produced.

A TCRbeta library incorporating unique molecular identifiers was prepared. TCRdb re-derived calls from the PCR reads in MiXCR, one entry per CDR3 protein. This table has more than 500,000 distinct CDR3 sequences, roughly 11% appearing once. This clonotype occurred many times. The antigen is unknown. Sample: PBMCs, mostly from graft donor cells, taken 180 days after TCRalphabeta/CD19-depleted stem cell transplant. The source is a female patient aged 2-10 years who had a stem cell transplant for aplastic anemia, so the T cells may come from the graft donor.

CDR3 loop: CASSGYGWSEAFF. The CDR3 nucleotides read TGTGCCAGCAGTGGCTACGGTTGGAGTGAAGCTTTCTTT. V usage is TRBV12-3 or TRBV12-4 and J usage is TRBJ1-1; D is unclear. The CDR3 runs 13 residues. The V and J ends lost 5 bases and 7 bases respectively, with 14 bases between them.